This TCR beta chain was captured in a study of blood T cell repertoires in COVID-19. Overall study context: Acute-phase and convalescent COVID-19 samples originated in the United States, Italy and Spain. T cells, B-cell-depleted T cells, or PBMCs supplied cDNA or gDNA.

The V end lost 6 bases, the J end lost 5 bases, and 13 bases lay between the germline ends. The CDR3 spans 13 residues. CDR1 is MDHEN and CDR2 is SYDVKM in the germline V gene. Per the authors' pipeline: It was from reference gene primer amplification that nucleated cell counts were estimated. Here immunoSEQ multiplex PCR was the method, and the copy in TCRdb shows in-frame clones only, minus some. V and J calls and clone size come straight from that table; D and trimming were deduced from the DNA. The sample has over 200,000 clones; more than 85% are singletons. The chain joins TRBV28 to TRBJ1-2; D unresolved. Specimen: peripheral blood. This clonotype was obtained from a man between 60 and 70 years old with COVID-19, enrolled during active disease. CDR3 nucleotide sequence: TGTGCCAGCAGCTCCGACATTGGGTATGGCTACACCTTC. This encodes CASSSDIGYGYTF.